The rows below give T cell receptor beta chains drawn from one sample of a study of shared T cell receptors in the human thymus. Profiled with immunoSEQ multiplex PCR; TCRdb holds only in-frame clones, not every one. The sample lists 450,000 to 650,000 clones, 78% seen once, with about 0.013% in the top ten. These data also featured in a second study, about human thymus T cells.

Sequencing was done on a sample of thymocytes. The receptors were gathered from a boy younger than two with a congenital heart defect. CDR3s include the opening cysteine and the closing phenylalanine or tryptophan. Fields, in order: V gene, clone size, J gene, D gene, CDR3 DNA, CDR3 protein. D genes are given only for firm matches. Size is omitted from some rows. Given values are once, few, many or a class for expanded clones.

TRBV6-1	-	TRBJ2-2	TRBD1	TGTGCCAGCAAGGACAGGGGTATACCCGGGGAGCTGTTTTTT	CASKDRGIPGELFF
TRBV5-1	-	TRBJ2-7	TRBD1	TGCGCCAGCAGCTGGGACAGGGAGAACGAGCAGTACTTC	CASSWDRENEQYF
TRBV5-6	few	TRBJ1-4	TRBD1	TGTGCCAGCAGCGCCCTGGGGACAGGGGACGAAAAACTGTTTTTT	CASSALGTGDEKLFF
TRBV10-2	-	TRBJ2-7	TRBD2	TGCGCCAATACTAGCGGATTCTACGAGCAGTACTTC	CANTSGFYEQYF
TRBV11-3	-	TRBJ2-1	TRBD2	TGTGCCAGCAGCTTATCTAGCGGGAGTGGGTCGCATGAGCAGTTCTTC	CASSLSSGSGSHEQFF
TRBV7-7	-	TRBJ2-3	-	TGTGCCAGCAGCCCCGTGGGGGGGCGCACAGATACGCAGTATTTT	CASSPVGGRTDTQYF
TRBV4-2	-	TRBJ2-7	-	TGTGCCAGCAGCCAAGATCTGACTTACGAGCAGTACTTC	CASSQDLTYEQYF
TRBV27	once	TRBJ2-2	TRBD1	TGTGCCAGCAGTTTCCGCAGACAGGGGGCCACCGGGGAGCTGTTTTTT	CASSFRRQGATGELFF
TRBV30	-	TRBJ2-3	TRBD2	TGTGCCTGGAGGCGGGGGGCTAGCGGCTCCACAGATACGCAGTATTTT	CAWRRGASGSTDTQYF
TRBV11-3	-	TRBJ2-7	TRBD1	TGTGCCAGCAGCTCCCTCCCCCCAAACCGGGACAGGGCCTACGAGCAGTACTTC	CASSSLPPNRDRAYEQYF
TRBV5-1	-	TRBJ2-5	-	TGCGCCAGCAGCATCCTGACTAGTTTCGAGACCCAGTACTTC	CASSILTSFETQYF
TRBV29-1	-	TRBJ1-2	TRBD1	TGCAGCGTGATCCCGAGGGACAGGCATAGATTGGGCTACACCTTC	CSVIPRDRHRLGYTF
TRBV10-1	-	TRBJ2-2	-	TGCGCCAGCAGTGACCGCCGGGGAGGGAACACCGGGGAGCTGTTTTTT	CASSDRRGGNTGELFF
TRBV4-1	-	TRBJ2-5	-	TGCGCCAGCACCCTAAGGTGTGTGGGACAAAGAAACCAAGAGACCCAGTACTTC	CASTLRCVGQRNQETQYF
TRBV29-1	-	TRBJ2-5	-	TGCAGCGTTGCCCGTCAGGGGGTTCGGCGGGATCGGGCGGAGACCCAGTACTTC	CSVARQGVRRDRAETQYF
TRBV29-1	-	TRBJ1-5	TRBD1	TGCAGCGTTGAAACAGGAACAGGGGCCAATCAGCCCCAGCATTTT	CSVETGTGANQPQHF
TRBV5-1	-	TRBJ2-7	TRBD2	TGCGCCAGCAGTCATTCCAATCCGGGACTAGCGCCTTACGAGCAGTACTTC	CASSHSNPGLAPYEQYF
TRBV12-5	-	TRBJ2-7	-	TGTGCTAGTGGTTTGGTAGAGCGCGGGGCCTCCTACGAGCAGTACTTC	CASGLVERGASYEQYF
TRBV5-1	-	TRBJ1-5	-	TGCGCCAGCAGCTCTTCGGGGGGCCATCAGCCCCAGCATTTT	CASSSSGGHQPQHF